One and the same sample provided the 5 T cell receptor beta chains below, sequenced in a study of blood T cell repertoires in COVID-19. Produced via immunoSEQ multiplex PCR; TCRdb's table is partial and in-frame only. The sample has 75,000 to 80,000 clones, around 90% seen once; the top ten hold 9.1%. Sequenced sample: peripheral blood. The receptors were gathered from a human donor in a cohort sampled during active COVID-19.

V gene TRBV7-8 combines with J gene TRBJ2-5; D remains unclear. V was shortened by 5 bases and J by 6 bases, with 16 bases between the two germline ends. The CDR3 contains 14 residues. The germline gives CDR1 SGHVS, CDR2 FQNEAQ. CDR3: CASSLREPHQTQYF. CDR3 sequence (DNA): TGTGCCAGCAGCCTAAGAGAGCCCCACCAGACCCAGTACTTC. The entire variable domain, with the rest obtained from reference TRBV7-8 and TRBJ2-5, is as follows: GAGVSQSPRYKVAKRGQDVALRCDPISGHVSLFWYQQALGQGPEFLTYFQNEAQLDKSGLPSDRFFAERPEGSVSTLKIQRTQQEDSAVYLCASSLREPHQTQYFGPGTRLLVL.

This CDR3 is CASSRTSGNTGELFF. The CDR3 DNA follows: TGCGCCAGCAGCCGGACTAGCGGGAACACCGGGGAGCTGTTTTTT. The V and J genes are TRBV5-1 and TRBJ2-2; TRBD2 matches 10 bases. J gave up 1 base and V 4 bases, and 1 base lay outside the gene matches. This CDR3 has 15 amino acids. Germline values: CDR1 SGHRS, CDR2 YFSETQ.

A remark on this clone: This sample also contains other DNA sequences that code for the same CDR3. In nucleotides, the CDR3 is TGTGCCAGCAGCTCCCCTAGCGGGAGCACAGATACGCAGTATTTT. Its protein product is CASSSPSGSTDTQYF. The gene calls are TRBV11-2 and TRBJ2-3, with 8 bases identical to TRBD2. The CDR3 is 15 amino acids. Germline CDR1 is SGHAT and CDR2 is FQNNGV. V dropped 4 bases and J dropped 0; count of bases not matched to a gene: 3.

CDR3 DNA sequence: TGTGCCAGCAGTTTCTCGACTAGCGGGAGAGGGGAGCTGTTTTTT. Translated, it gives CASSFSTSGRGELFF. This chain joins TRBV27 and TRBJ2-2; 12 bases align to TRBD2. The CDR3 has 15 amino acids. V lost 3 bases and J lost 8; bases outside the gene matches: 4. Germline lookup yields CDR1 MNHEY and CDR2 SMNVEV (reference sequence).

This clone was seen only once. The chain links TRBV21-1 to TRBJ2-4; the table's D call TRBD2 went unverified against the DNA. TRBV21-1 is given as a pseudogene. The CDR3 is 21 residues long. CDR3 amino acids: CASSKVGRLGSSSVAKNIQYF. The CDR3 nucleotides are TGTGCCAGCAGCAAAGTGGGTCGGCTAGGCAGCTCCTCAGTGGCCAAAAACATTCAGTACTTC.